This is a list of T cell receptor beta chains from one sample in a study of cytomegalovirus exposure and HLA in healthy donors. The assay was immunoSEQ multiplex PCR, and TCRdb's table has in-frame clones only and misses some. The profile covers about 160,000 clones, with around 75% appearing a single time and 2.5% to 3% taken by the ten largest. The material sequenced was PBMCs. These receptors originate from a woman between 50 and 59 years old in good health and CMV-seropositive. The CDR3 runs from the conserved cysteine through the conserved F or W. D genes are given only for firm matches. The size entry is marked missing in some rows and otherwise reads once, few, many or a size class.

d_call: TRBD1; j_call: TRBJ1-1; v_call: TRBV5-1; clone_size: NA; cdr3_aa: CASSLGWGQASPEAFF; cdr3_nt: TGCGCCAGCAGCTTGGGGTGGGGACAGGCGAGCCCTGAAGCTTTCTTT
d_call: NA; j_call: TRBJ2-7; v_call: TRBV5-4; clone_size: NA; cdr3_aa: CASSFGGSSYEQYF; cdr3_nt: TGTGCCAGCAGCTTTGGAGGATCCTCCTACGAGCAGTACTTC
d_call: NA; j_call: TRBJ2-3; v_call: TRBV6-6; clone_size: NA; cdr3_aa: CASSYSDSGDTQYF; cdr3_nt: TGTGCCAGCAGTTACTCGGATAGCGGAGATACGCAGTATTTT
d_call: TRBD2; j_call: TRBJ2-3; v_call: TRBV9; clone_size: NA; cdr3_aa: CASSVGGSGGAADTQYF; cdr3_nt: TGTGCCAGCAGCGTAGGCGGAAGCGGGGGGGCGGCAGATACGCAGTATTTT
d_call: TRBD2; j_call: TRBJ2-1; v_call: TRBV13; clone_size: NA; cdr3_aa: CASSPRSGGALEQFF; cdr3_nt: TGTGCCAGCAGCCCTCGGAGCGGGGGGGCCCTTGAGCAGTTCTTC
d_call: NA; j_call: TRBJ2-3; v_call: TRBV10-2; clone_size: once; cdr3_aa: CASSQSNPDTQYF; cdr3_nt: TGCGCCAGCAGCCAATCTAATCCGGATACGCAGTATTTT
d_call: TRBD1; j_call: TRBJ1-2; v_call: TRBV6-5; clone_size: NA; cdr3_aa: CASSFTGDYGYTF; cdr3_nt: TGTGCCAGCAGTTTCACAGGGGACTATGGCTACACCTTC
d_call: NA; j_call: TRBJ1-1; v_call: TRBV5-1; clone_size: NA; cdr3_aa: CASSLAGALEAFF; cdr3_nt: TGCGCCAGCAGCTTGGCAGGGGCCCTTGAAGCTTTCTTT
d_call: TRBD1; j_call: TRBJ1-6; v_call: TRBV7-3; clone_size: few; cdr3_aa: CASSLTGAGGAESPLHF; cdr3_nt: TGTGCCAGCAGCTTAACCGGGGCAGGGGGAGCGGAATCACCCCTCCACTTT
d_call: TRBD1; j_call: TRBJ1-2; v_call: TRBV7-2; clone_size: few; cdr3_aa: CASSPSTGGIYGYTF; cdr3_nt: TGTGCCAGCAGCCCGTCGACAGGGGGGATATATGGCTACACCTTC
d_call: TRBD1; j_call: TRBJ1-1; v_call: TRBV7-9; clone_size: NA; cdr3_aa: CASSARTGDRTEAFF; cdr3_nt: TGTGCCAGCAGCGCTCGGACAGGGGATCGCACTGAAGCTTTCTTT
d_call: NA; j_call: TRBJ1-3; v_call: TRBV6-1; clone_size: NA; cdr3_aa: CASSVAQGSGNTIYF; cdr3_nt: TGTGCCAGCAGTGTAGCACAGGGCTCTGGAAACACCATATATTTT
d_call: TRBD2; j_call: TRBJ2-7; v_call: TRBV18; clone_size: NA; cdr3_aa: CASSPQLAGGLLEQYF; cdr3_nt: TGTGCCAGCTCACCACAACTAGCGGGGGGGTTGCTCGAGCAGTACTTC
d_call: NA; j_call: TRBJ1-1; v_call: TRBV5-6; clone_size: few; cdr3_aa: CASSLGELVNTEAFF; cdr3_nt: TGTGCCAGCAGCTTGGGAGAACTGGTTAACACTGAAGCTTTCTTT
d_call: NA; j_call: TRBJ1-1; v_call: TRBV6-1; clone_size: NA; cdr3_aa: CASNPQGSTLGRAFF; cdr3_nt: TGTGCCAGCAATCCCCAGGGTTCCACGTTAGGTCGGGCTTTCTTT